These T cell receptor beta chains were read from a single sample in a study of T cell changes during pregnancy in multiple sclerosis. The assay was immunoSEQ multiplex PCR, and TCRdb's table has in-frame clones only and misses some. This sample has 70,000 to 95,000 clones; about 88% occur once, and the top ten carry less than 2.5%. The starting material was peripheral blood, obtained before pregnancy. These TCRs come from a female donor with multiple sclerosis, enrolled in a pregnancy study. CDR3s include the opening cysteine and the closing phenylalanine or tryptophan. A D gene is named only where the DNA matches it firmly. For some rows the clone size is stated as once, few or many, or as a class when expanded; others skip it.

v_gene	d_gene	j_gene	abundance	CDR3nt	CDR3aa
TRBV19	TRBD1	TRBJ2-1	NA	TGTGCCAGTAGTATAGCTCCCTCGACAGGGATCCATGAGCAGTTCTTC	CASSIAPSTGIHEQFF
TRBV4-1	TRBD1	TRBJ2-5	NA	TGCGCCAGCAGCCTCACCTCTCCGGACAGGGGGCAAGAGACCCAGTACTTC	CASSLTSPDRGQETQYF
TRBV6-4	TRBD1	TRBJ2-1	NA	TGTGCCAGCAGTTCCGGGACAGGGACCTACAATGAGCAGTTCTTC	CASSSGTGTYNEQFF
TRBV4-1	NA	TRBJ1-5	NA	TGCGCCAGCAGCCAAGGCGGGGGTAGCAATCAGCCCCAGCATTTT	CASSQGGGSNQPQHF
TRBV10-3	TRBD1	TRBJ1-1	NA	TGTGCCATCAGCCCCCAGGACAGGGTTCGGGCTTTCTTT	CAISPQDRVRAFF
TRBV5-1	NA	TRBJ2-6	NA	TGCGCCACCTCAACTCCTACGAGTTCTGGGGCCAACGTCCTGACTTTC	CATSTPTSSGANVLTF
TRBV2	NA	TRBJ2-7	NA	TGTGCCAGCGCGAGACTAGGGATAATCTCCTACGAGCAGTACTTC	CASARLGIISYEQYF
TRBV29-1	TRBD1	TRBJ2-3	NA	TGCAGCGGTGACAGGGGCGGCACAGATACGCAGTATTTT	CSGDRGGTDTQYF
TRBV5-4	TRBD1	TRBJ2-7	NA	TGTGCCAGCAGCTTGGCCTGGACAGGGGGGACCTACGAGCAGTACTTC	CASSLAWTGGTYEQYF
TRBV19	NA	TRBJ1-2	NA	TGTGCCAGTAGCCGAGGTGGGGCCAACTATGGCTACACCTTC	CASSRGGANYGYTF
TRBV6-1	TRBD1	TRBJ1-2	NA	TGTGCCAGCAGCCCACAGGGGTACTATGGCTACACCTTC	CASSPQGYYGYTF
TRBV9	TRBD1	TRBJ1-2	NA	TGTGCCAGCAGCGTCTGGGACAGGGATGGCTACACCTTC	CASSVWDRDGYTF
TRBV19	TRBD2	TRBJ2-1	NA	TGTGCCAGTAGTAGAGCTAGCGGGAAAGATTACAATGAGCAGTTCTTC	CASSRASGKDYNEQFF
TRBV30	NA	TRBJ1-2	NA	TGTGCCTGGAGTGTACAAGTACAGGGTGGCTACACCTTC	CAWSVQVQGGYTF
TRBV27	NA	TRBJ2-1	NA	TGTGCCAGCAGTTTATTGGCAGGGGTCAATGAGCAGTTCTTC	CASSLLAGVNEQFF
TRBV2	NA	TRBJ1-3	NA	TGTGCCAGCAGCTCGGGGTTCTCTGGAAACACCATATATTTT	CASSSGFSGNTIYF
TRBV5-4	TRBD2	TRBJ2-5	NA	TGTGCCAGCAGCTCCTCTAGCGGGGGGCGGGAGACCCAGTACTTC	CASSSSSGGRETQYF
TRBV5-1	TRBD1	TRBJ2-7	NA	TGCGCCAGCAGCTTCAGGGGGCCCCACGAGCAGTACTTC	CASSFRGPHEQYF
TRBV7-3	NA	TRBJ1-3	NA	TGTGCCAGCAGCCCCCTGAGGGAAGGAAACACCATATATTTT	CASSPLREGNTIYF
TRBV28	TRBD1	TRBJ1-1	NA	TGTGCCAGCAGTCCCTGGACAGGGGTGGGAACTGAAGCTTTCTTT	CASSPWTGVGTEAFF
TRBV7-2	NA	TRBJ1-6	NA	TGTGCCAGCAGCCCGCGACAGGCTTCACCCCTCCACTTT	CASSPRQASPLHF
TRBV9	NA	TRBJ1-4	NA	TGTGCCAGCAGCGTAGGAGGGTTCAGAGAAAAACTGTTTTTT	CASSVGGFREKLFF
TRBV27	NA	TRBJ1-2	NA	TGTGCCAGCAGCTACAACCCTCCGTCTGGGGCTGGCTACACCTTC	CASSYNPPSGAGYTF
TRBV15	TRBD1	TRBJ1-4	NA	TGTGCCACCAGCAGATCGGACAGGACCGCGAATGAAAAACTGTTTTTT	CATSRSDRTANEKLFF
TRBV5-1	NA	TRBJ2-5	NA	TGCGCCAGCAGCTGGGAGGATGGGACCCAAGAGACCCAGTACTTC	CASSWEDGTQETQYF
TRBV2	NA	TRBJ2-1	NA	TGTGCCAGCAGTGATGTAGGGGCCCCCTCCAATGAGCAGTTCTTC	CASSDVGAPSNEQFF
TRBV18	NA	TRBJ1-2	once	TGTGCCAGCTCTGCGGACAGCTATGGCTACACCTTC	CASSADSYGYTF
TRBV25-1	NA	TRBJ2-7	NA	TGTGCCAGCAGTGGGACAGTGGGGCCCTACGAGCAGTACTTC	CASSGTVGPYEQYF
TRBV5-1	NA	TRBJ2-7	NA	TGCGCCAGCAGCTTGGCGGGTAGCGCTAGGATCTACGAGCAGTACTTC	CASSLAGSARIYEQYF
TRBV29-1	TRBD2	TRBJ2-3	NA	TGCAGCGTTGAGCGTGCGGGGGTGCGGTCAGATACGCAGTATTTT	CSVERAGVRSDTQYF
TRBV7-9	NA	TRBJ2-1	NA	TGTGCCAGCAGCTATCGGGAGTGGGGCGTCAATGAGCAGTTCTTC	CASSYREWGVNEQFF
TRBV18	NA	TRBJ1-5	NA	TGTGCCAGCTCACCACTTGCGGGGGTCAATCAGCCCCAGCATTTT	CASSPLAGVNQPQHF
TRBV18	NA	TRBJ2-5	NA	TGTGCCAGCTCACCACCCAACAGGGACCAAGAGACCCAGTACTTC	CASSPPNRDQETQYF
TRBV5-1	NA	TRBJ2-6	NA	TGCGCCAGCTCGACAGGCTCTGGGGCCAACGTCCTGACTTTC	CASSTGSGANVLTF
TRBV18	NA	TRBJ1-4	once	TGTGCCAGCTCACCACCGTCACAGGAGGAAAAACTGTTTTTT	CASSPPSQEEKLFF
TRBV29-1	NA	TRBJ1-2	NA	TGCAGCGTTAATGGGCCAACCAGCTATGGCTACACCTTC	CSVNGPTSYGYTF
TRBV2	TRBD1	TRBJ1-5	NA	TGTGCCAGCAGTGAAATGCGGGACAGGGTAGTTGCACAGCCCCAGCATTTT	CASSEMRDRVVAQPQHF
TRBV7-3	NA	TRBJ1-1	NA	TGTGCCAGCAGTGGCCCCCAGGGCACTGAAGCTTTCTTT	CASSGPQGTEAFF
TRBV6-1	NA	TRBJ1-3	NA	TGTGCCAGCAGTGGGGGGGGTTTGGCCATATATTTT	CASSGGGLAIYF
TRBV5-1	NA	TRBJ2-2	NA	TGCGCCAGCAGCCCCGGACAGATCCCCGGGGAGCTGTTTTTT	CASSPGQIPGELFF
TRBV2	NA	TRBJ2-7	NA	TGTGCCAGCACATGGGACACAGAGCAGTACTTC	CASTWDTEQYF
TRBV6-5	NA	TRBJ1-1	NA	TGTACTGTTGGGAGATCCCATGAAGCTTTCTTT	CTVGRSHEAFF
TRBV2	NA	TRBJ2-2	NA	TGTGCCAGCTTGGGCAACTCGAACACCGGGGAGCTGTTTTTT	CASLGNSNTGELFF
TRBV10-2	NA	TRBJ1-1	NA	TGCGCCAGCACCTTCGGGTACACTGAAGCTTTCTTT	CASTFGYTEAFF
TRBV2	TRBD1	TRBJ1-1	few	TGTGCCAGCGCTGGGACAGGGAACACTGAAGCTTTCTTT	CASAGTGNTEAFF
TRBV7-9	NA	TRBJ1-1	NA	TGTGCCAGCAGCTTACATCGGGGAGGAACTGAAGCTTTCTTT	CASSLHRGGTEAFF
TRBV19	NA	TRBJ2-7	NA	TGTGCCAGTAGCCGAGCCCGGGGTCCCCACGAGCAGTACTTC	CASSRARGPHEQYF
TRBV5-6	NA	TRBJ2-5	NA	TGTGCCAGCAGCTTGGCCGGGAGCCAAGAGACCCAGTACTTC	CASSLAGSQETQYF